This T cell receptor beta chain comes out of a study of cytomegalovirus exposure and HLA in healthy donors. It was with 60 Vbeta and 13 Jbeta primers that the PCR ran. Clones were read by immunoSEQ multiplex PCR, and TCRdb kept only the in-frame ones, dropping some. The sample yields 150,000 to 200,000 clones, 70% to 80% seen once. On this clone itself: The antigen is not known.

Germline CDR1 reads MNHEY; CDR2 reads SVGAGI. J gave up 4 bases and V 5 bases, and 6 bases lay outside the gene matches. This CDR3 comprises 15 residues. Findings of the study overall: Association of a missense DCLRE1C variant with TCR beta V- and J-gene trimming was reported in a later analysis.

This receptor was taken from a male donor in good health and CMV-seronegative. Specimen: PBMCs. The chain is built from TRBV6-5 and TRBJ2-3; 10 bases match TRBD2. The DNA for the CDR3 is TGTGCCAGCAGTACCCAGCGGGGGGGCCCAGATACGCAGTATTTT. Its protein product is CASSTQRGGPDTQYF.